These 12 T cell receptor beta chains share one sample of origin, sequenced in a study of monozygotic twins with inflammatory bowel disease. Following a re-call of the 5' RACE reads, TCRdb has one entry per CDR3 protein and lacks DNA. This sample's table has under 350,000 distinct CDR3 sequences. Sequences were obtained from blood. The receptors here all came from a human donor with ulcerative colitis or Crohn's disease, or a healthy co-twin of an affected twin (not recorded which).

This chain joins TRBV5-1 and TRBJ1-6; TCRdb calls TRBD1, which cannot be checked without DNA. Germline CDR1 and CDR2: SGHRS and YFSETQ. The CDR3 spans 15 residues. CDR3 sequence reads: CASSLPGQLNSPLHF.

The chain employs TRBV18 and TRBJ2-7; TCRdb outputs TRBD1, but without DNA this stays unchecked. The CDR3 is 12 residues long. Germline CDR1 reads KGHSH; CDR2 reads LQKENI. CDR3 residues: CASSTTGAEQYF. The entire variable domain, with the rest obtained from reference TRBV18 and TRBJ2-7, is as follows: NAGVMQNPRHLVRRRGQEARLRCSPMKGHSHVYWYRQLPEEGLKFMVYLQKENIIDESGMPKERFSAEFPKEGPSILRIQQVVRGDSAAYFCASSTTGAEQYFGPGTRLTVT.

V gene TRBV20-1 combines with J gene TRBJ2-1; TCRdb proposes TRBD1, but this gene call is untestable without DNA. This CDR3 region has 14 residues. Germline CDR1 is DFQATT and CDR2 is SNEGSKA (reference sequence). The CDR3: CSARQGADYNEQFF.

V gene TRBV6-5 combines with J gene TRBJ2-1; absent DNA, TCRdb's TRBD2 call cannot be checked. CDR1 MNHEY and CDR2 SVGAGI come from the germline V gene. This CDR3 has 15 amino acids. The CDR3 here is CASSYRGSRGPEQFF.

V usage is TRBV12-3 or TRBV12-4 and J usage is TRBJ1-3. This CDR3 contains 15 residues. The CDR3 sequence is CASSLRGPSGNTIYF.

The genes are TRBV15 and TRBJ2-2. Germline V gives CDR1 LNHNV, CDR2 YYDKDF (reference sequence). There are 16 residues in the CDR3. The CDR3 spells CATAENQARWKGELFF.

The chain couples TRBV24-1 to TRBJ1-5; TCRdb outputs TRBD1, but without DNA this stays unchecked. Germline CDR1 is KGHDR and CDR2 is SFDVKD. The CDR3 sequence is 14 residues long. The CDR3: CATSLGAGNQPQHF.

V usage is TRBV2 and J usage is TRBJ1-5. CDR3 length: 13 amino acids. Germline V lookup: CDR1 SNHLY, CDR2 FYNNEI. This CDR3 is CASMTDSNQPQHF.

CDR3 amino acids: CASSQTGGHSGANVLTF. V usage is TRBV12-3 or TRBV12-4 and J usage is TRBJ2-6; TCRdb proposes TRBD1, but this gene call is untestable without DNA. The CDR3 runs 17 residues.

The gene calls are TRBV7-2 and TRBJ2-3. The CDR3 spans 13 residues. Germline values: CDR1 SGHTA, CDR2 FQGNSA. CDR3: CASSLVGPDTQYF.

The chain carries TRBV20-1 and TRBJ1-5; TCRdb names TRBD1, which stays unverified in the absence of DNA. The germline V gene encodes CDR1 DFQATT and CDR2 SNEGSKA (reference sequence). The CDR3 has 15 residues. CDR3 region: CSASTGFHSNQPQHF.

The chain recombines TRBV28 with TRBJ1-4; TCRdb selects TRBD1, and the lack of DNA leaves this call unchecked. The CDR3 has 14 amino acids. Germline V gives CDR1 MDHEN, CDR2 SYDVKM. CDR3 amino acids: CASSGQGIDEKLFF.